The present T cell receptor (beta chain) was sequenced within a study of cytomegalovirus exposure and HLA in healthy donors. The CDR3 length is 17 residues. Germline CDR1 is LNHNV and CDR2 is YYDKDF (reference sequence). Unmatched junction bases numbered 6, after V lost 0 bases and J lost 3 bases. The PCR made use of 60 Vbeta and 13 Jbeta primers. In the original processing: Later, an analysis found tens of millions of unique TCR beta chains, and 10 million to 11 million of these were shared. Method: immunoSEQ multiplex PCR; TCRdb's copy keeps in-frame clones and lacks some. V and J calls and clone size are given by that table; D and trimming were obtained from the DNA. The sample's table shows over 100,000 clones.

The sequence was collected from a man younger than 35 in good health and CMV-seronegative. This sequence joins TRBV15 and TRBJ2-2, with 8 bases fitting TRBD2. The sample comprised PBMCs. As DNA, the CDR3 is TGTGCCACCAGCAGAGACCCAGCGGGGGCCTACACCGGGGAGCTGTTTTTT. Protein product: CATSRDPAGAYTGELFF.